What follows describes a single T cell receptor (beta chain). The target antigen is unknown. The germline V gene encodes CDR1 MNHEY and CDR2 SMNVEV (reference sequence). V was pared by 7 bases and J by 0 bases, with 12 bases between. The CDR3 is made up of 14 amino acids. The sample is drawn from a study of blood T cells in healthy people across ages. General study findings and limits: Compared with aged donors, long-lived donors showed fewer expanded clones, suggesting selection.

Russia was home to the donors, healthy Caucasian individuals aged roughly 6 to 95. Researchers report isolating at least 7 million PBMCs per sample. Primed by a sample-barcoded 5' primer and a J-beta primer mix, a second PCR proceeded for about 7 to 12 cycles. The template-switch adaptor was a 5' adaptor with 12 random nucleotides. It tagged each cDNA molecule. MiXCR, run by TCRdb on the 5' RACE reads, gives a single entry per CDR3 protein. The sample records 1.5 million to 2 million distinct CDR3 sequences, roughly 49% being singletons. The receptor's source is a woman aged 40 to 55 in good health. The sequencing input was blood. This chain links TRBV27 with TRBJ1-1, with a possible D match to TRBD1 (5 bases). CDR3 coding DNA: TGTGCCAGCACTCCGGGGGGGGTGAACACTGAAGCTTTCTTT. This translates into CASTPGGVNTEAFF.